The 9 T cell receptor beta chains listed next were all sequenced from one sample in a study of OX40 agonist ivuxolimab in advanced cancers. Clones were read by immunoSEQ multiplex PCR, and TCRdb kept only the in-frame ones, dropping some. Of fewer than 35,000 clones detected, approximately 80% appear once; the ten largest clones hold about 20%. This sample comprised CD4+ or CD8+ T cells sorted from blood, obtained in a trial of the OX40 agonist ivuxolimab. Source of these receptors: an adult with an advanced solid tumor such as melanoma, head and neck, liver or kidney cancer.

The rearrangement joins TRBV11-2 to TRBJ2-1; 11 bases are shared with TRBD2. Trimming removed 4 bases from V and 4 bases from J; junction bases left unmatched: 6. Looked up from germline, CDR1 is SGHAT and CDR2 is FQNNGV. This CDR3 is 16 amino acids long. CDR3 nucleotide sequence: TGTGCCAGCAGCTCGCTCGGGACTAGCGGATACAATGAGCAGTTCTTC. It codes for CASSSLGTSGYNEQFF.

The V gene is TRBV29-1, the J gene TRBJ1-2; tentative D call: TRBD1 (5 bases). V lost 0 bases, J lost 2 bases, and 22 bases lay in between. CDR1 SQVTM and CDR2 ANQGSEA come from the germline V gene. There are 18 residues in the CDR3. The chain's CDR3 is CSVEDPYTGTNLNYGYTF. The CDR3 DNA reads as TGCAGCGTTGAAGATCCATACACAGGAACTAACTTAAACTATGGCTACACCTTC.

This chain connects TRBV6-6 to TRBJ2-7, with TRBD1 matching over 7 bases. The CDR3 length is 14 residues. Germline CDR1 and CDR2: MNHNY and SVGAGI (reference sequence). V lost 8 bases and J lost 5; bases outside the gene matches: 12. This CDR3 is CASGETGSEDEQYF. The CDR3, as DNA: TGTGCCAGCGGTGAGACAGGGTCGGAGGACGAGCAGTACTTC.

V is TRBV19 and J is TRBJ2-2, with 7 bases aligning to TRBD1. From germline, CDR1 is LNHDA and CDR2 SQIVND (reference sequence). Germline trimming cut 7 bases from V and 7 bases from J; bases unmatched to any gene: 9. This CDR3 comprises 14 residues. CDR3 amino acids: CASNRGLTNGELFF. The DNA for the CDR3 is TGTGCCAGTAATAGGGGGCTGACGAACGGGGAGCTGTTTTTT. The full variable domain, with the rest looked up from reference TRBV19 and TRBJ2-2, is DGGITQSPKYLFRKEGQNVTLSCEQNLNHDAMYWYRQDPGQGLRLIYYSQIVNDFQKGDIAEGYSVSREKKESFPLTVTSAQKNPTAFYLCASNRGLTNGELFFGEGSRLTVL.

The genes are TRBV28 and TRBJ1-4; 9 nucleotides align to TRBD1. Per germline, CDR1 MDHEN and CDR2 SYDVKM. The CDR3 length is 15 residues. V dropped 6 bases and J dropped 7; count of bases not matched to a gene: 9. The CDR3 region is CASRRDRVSIEKLFF. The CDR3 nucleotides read TGTGCCAGCAGAAGGGACAGGGTCTCTATTGAAAAACTGTTTTTT.

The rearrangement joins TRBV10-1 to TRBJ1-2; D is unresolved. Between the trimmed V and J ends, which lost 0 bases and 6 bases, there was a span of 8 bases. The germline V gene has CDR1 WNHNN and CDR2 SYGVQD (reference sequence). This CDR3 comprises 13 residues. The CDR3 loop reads CASSESVSDGYTF. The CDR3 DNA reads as TGCGCCAGCAGTGAGTCAGTATCCGATGGCTACACCTTC.

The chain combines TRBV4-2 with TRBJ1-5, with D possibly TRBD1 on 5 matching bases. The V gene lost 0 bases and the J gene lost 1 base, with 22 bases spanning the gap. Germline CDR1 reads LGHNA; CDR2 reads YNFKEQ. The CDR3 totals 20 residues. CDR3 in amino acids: CASSQELGRQGKLSNQPQHF. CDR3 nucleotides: TGTGCCAGCAGCCAAGAACTGGGGCGGCAGGGAAAGCTAAGCAATCAGCCCCAGCATTTT.

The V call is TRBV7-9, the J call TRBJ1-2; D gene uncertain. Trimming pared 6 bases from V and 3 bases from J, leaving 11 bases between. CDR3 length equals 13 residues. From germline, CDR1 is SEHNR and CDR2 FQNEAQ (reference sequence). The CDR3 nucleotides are TGTGCCAGCAGTTTTGAGAATCACTATGGCTACACCTTC. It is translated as CASSFENHYGYTF.

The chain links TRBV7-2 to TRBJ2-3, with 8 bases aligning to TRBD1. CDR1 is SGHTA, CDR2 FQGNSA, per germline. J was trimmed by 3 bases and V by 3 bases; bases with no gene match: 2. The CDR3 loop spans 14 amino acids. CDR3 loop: CASSFGTGTDTQYF. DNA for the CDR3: TGTGCCAGCAGCTTTGGGACAGGAACAGATACGCAGTATTTT. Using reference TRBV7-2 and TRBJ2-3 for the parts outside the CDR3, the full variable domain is GAGVSQSPSNKVTEKGKDVELRCDPISGHTALYWYRQSLGQGLEFLIYFQGNSAPDKSGLPSDRFSAERTGGSVSTLTIQRTQQEDSAVYLCASSFGTGTDTQYFGPGTRLTVL.